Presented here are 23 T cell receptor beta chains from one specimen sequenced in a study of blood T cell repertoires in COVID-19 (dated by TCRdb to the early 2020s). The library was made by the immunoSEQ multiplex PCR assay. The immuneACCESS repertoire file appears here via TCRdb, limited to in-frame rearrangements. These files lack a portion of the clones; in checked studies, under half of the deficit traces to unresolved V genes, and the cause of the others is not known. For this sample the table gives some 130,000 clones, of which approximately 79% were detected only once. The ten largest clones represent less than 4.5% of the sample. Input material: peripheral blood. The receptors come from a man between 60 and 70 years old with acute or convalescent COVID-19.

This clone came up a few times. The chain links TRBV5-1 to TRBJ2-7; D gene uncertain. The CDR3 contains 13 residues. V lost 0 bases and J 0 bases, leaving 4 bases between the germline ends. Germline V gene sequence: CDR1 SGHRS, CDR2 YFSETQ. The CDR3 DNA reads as TGCGCCAGCAGCTTGGCCTACTCCTACGAGCAGTACTTC. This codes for CASSLAYSYEQYF. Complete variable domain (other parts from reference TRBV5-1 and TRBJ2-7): KAGVTQTPRYLIKTRGQQVTLSCSPISGHRSVSWYQQTPGQGLQFLFEYFSETQRNKGNFPGRFSGRQFSNSRSEMNVSTLELGDSALYLCASSLAYSYEQYFGPGTRLTVT.

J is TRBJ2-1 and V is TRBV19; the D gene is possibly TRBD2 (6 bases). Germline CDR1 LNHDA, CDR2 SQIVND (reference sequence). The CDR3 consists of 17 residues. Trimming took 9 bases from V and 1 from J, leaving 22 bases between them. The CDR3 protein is CASHGGLVLTSYNEQFF. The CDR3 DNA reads TGTGCCAGCCACGGGGGACTCGTCCTGACTTCCTACAATGAGCAGTTCTTC.

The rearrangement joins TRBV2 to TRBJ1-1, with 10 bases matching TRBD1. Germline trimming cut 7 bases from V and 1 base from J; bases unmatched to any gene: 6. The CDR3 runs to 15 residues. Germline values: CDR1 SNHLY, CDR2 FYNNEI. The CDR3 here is CASIWDRGPNTEAFF. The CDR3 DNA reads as TGTGCCAGCATATGGGACAGGGGACCGAACACTGAAGCTTTCTTT.

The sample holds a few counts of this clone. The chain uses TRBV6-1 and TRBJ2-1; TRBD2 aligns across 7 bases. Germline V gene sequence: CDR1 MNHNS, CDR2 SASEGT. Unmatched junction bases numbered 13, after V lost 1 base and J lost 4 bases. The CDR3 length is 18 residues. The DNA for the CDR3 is TGTGCCAGCAGTGAAGATCGCATTGGGAGGGCGGGATACAATGAGCAGTTCTTC. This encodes CASSEDRIGRAGYNEQFF.

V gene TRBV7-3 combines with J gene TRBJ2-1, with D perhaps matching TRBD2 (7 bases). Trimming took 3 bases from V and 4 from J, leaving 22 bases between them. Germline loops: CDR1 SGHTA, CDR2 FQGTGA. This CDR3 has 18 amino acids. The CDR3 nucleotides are TGTGCCAGCAGCTTCGGAGCGGGGACACTGGCCACATACAATGAGCAGTTCTTC. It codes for CASSFGAGTLATYNEQFF. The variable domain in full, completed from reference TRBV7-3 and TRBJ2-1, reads GAGVSQTPSNKVTEKGKYVELRCDPISGHTALYWYRQSLGQGPEFLIYFQGTGAADDSGLPNDRFFAVRPEGSVSTLKIQRTERGDSAVYLCASSFGAGTLATYNEQFFGPGTRLTVL.

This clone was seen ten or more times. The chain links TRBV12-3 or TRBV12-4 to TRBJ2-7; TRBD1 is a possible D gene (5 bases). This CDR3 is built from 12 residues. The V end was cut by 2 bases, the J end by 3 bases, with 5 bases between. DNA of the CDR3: TGTGCCAGCAGTTTAAGGGGCTACGAGCAGTACTTC. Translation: CASSLRGYEQYF.

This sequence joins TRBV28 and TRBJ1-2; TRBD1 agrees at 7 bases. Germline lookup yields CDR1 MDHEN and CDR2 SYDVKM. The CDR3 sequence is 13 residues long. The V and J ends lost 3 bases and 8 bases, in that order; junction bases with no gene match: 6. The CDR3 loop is CASSLLGGYGYTF. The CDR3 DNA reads TGTGCCAGCAGTTTGTTAGGGGGCTACGGCTACACCTTC.

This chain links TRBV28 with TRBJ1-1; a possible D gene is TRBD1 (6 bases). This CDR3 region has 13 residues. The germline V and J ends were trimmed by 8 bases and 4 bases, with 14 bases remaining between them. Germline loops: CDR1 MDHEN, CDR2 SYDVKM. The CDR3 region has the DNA TGTGCCAGCTACCTTCAGGGGTCCACTGAAGCTTTCTTT. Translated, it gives CASYLQGSTEAFF.

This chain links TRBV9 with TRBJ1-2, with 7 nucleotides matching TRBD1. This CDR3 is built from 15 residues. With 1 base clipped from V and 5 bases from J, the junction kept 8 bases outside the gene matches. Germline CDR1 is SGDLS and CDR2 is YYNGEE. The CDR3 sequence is CASSVSGTVLYGYTF. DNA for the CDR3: TGTGCCAGCAGCGTATCCGGGACAGTACTTTATGGCTACACCTTC.

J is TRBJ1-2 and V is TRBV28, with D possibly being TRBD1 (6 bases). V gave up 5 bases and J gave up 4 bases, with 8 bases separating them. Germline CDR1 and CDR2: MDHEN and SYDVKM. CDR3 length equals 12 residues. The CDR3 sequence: CASSQGFYGYTF. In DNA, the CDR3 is TGTGCCAGCAGTCAGGGGTTCTATGGCTACACCTTC.

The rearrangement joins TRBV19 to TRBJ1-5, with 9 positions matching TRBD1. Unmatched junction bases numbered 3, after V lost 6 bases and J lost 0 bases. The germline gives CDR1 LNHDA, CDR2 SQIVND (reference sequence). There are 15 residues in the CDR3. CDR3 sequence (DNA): TGTGCCAGTAGCATACAGGGGGCTAGCAATCAGCCCCAGCATTTT. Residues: CASSIQGASNQPQHF.

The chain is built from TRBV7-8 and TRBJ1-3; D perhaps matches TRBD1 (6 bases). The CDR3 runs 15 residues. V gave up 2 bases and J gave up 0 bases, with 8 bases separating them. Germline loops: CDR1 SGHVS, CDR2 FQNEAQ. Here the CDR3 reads CASSLRRGSGNTIYF. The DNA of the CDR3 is TGTGCCAGCAGCTTACGCAGGGGCTCTGGAAACACCATATATTTT.

CDR3 in amino acids: CARGQDSSSSPLHF. Here the CDR3 DNA reads TGTGCCAGGGGCCAGGACAGTTCTTCTTCACCCCTCCACTTT. This chain links TRBV30 with TRBJ1-6; a weak D match, TRBD1 (6 bases). V was shortened by 8 bases and J by 9 bases, with 20 bases between the two germline ends. This CDR3 spans 14 amino acids. The germline V gene has CDR1 GTSNPN and CDR2 SVGIG (reference sequence).

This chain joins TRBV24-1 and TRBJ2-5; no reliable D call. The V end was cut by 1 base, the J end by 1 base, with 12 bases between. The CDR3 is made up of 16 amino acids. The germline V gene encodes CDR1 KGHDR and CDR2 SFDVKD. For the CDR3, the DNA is TGTGCCACCAGTGATTTAGACGGAGTTAGCCAAGAGACCCAGTACTTC. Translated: CATSDLDGVSQETQYF.

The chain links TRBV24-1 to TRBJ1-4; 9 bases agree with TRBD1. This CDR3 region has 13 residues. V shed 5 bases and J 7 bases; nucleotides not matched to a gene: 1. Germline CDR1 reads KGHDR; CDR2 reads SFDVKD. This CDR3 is CATSGDRAEKLFF. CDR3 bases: TGTGCCACCAGTGGGGACAGGGCTGAAAAACTGTTTTTT.

CDR3 sequence reads: CASSPRQGLSYGYTF. CDR3 nucleotides: TGTGCCAGCAGCCCTCGACAGGGGTTAAGCTATGGCTACACCTTC. This chain joins TRBV5-4 and TRBJ1-2, with 8 bases fitting TRBD1. This CDR3 region has 15 residues. The ends lost 4 bases at V and 4 bases at J; junction bases unmatched: 9. Germline V gene sequence: CDR1 SGHNT, CDR2 YYREEE (reference sequence).

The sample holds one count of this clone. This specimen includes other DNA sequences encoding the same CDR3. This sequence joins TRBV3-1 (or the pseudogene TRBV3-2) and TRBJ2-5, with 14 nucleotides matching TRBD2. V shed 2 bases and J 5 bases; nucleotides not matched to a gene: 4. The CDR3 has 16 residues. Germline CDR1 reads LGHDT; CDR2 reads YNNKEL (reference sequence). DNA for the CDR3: TGTGCCAGCAGCCAAAGACTAGCGGGAGGGGGGGAGACCCAGTACTTC. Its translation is CASSQRLAGGGETQYF.

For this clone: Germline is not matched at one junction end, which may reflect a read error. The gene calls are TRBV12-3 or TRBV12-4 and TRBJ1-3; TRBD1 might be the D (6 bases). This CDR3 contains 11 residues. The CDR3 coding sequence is TGTGCCAGCAGTTTAGACAGGGAGGGCCATTTT. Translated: CASSLDREGHF.

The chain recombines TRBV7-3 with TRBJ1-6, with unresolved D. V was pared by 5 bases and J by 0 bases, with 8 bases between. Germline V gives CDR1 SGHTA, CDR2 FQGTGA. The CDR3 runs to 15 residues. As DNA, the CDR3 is TGTGCCAGCAGCCGCGAGGGCTCCTATAATTCACCCCTCCACTTT. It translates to CASSREGSYNSPLHF. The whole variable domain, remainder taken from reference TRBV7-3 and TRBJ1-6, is GAGVSQTPSNKVTEKGKYVELRCDPISGHTALYWYRQSLGQGPEFLIYFQGTGAADDSGLPNDRFFAVRPEGSVSTLKIQRTERGDSAVYLCASSREGSYNSPLHFGNGTRLTVT.

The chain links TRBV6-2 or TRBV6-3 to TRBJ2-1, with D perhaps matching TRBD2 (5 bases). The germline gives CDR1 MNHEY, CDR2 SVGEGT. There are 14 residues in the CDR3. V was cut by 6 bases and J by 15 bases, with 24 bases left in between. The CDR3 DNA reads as TGTGCCAGCAGCTTAGACCACCTGTCGGGATTGGTGTTCTTC. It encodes CASSLDHLSGLVFF.

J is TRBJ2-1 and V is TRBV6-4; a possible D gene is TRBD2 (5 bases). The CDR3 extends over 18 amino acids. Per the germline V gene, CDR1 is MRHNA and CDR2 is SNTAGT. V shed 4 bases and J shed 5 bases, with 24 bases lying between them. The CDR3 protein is CASSVREGHSVNHNEQFF. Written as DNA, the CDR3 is TGTGCCAGCAGTGTGAGGGAAGGTCATTCAGTCAATCACAATGAGCAGTTCTTC.

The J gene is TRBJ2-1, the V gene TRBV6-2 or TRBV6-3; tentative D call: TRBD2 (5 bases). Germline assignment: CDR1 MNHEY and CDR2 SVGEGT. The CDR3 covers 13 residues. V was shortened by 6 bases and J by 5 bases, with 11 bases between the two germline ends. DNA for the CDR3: TGTGCCAGCAGCCCCACGAGGGACAATGAGCAGTTCTTC. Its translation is CASSPTRDNEQFF.

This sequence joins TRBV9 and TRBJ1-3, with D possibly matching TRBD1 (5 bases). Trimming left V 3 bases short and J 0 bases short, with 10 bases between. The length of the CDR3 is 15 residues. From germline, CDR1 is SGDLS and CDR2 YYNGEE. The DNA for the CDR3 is TGTGCCAGCAGCGCAACAGGATCCTCTGGAAACACCATATATTTT. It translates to CASSATGSSGNTIYF.